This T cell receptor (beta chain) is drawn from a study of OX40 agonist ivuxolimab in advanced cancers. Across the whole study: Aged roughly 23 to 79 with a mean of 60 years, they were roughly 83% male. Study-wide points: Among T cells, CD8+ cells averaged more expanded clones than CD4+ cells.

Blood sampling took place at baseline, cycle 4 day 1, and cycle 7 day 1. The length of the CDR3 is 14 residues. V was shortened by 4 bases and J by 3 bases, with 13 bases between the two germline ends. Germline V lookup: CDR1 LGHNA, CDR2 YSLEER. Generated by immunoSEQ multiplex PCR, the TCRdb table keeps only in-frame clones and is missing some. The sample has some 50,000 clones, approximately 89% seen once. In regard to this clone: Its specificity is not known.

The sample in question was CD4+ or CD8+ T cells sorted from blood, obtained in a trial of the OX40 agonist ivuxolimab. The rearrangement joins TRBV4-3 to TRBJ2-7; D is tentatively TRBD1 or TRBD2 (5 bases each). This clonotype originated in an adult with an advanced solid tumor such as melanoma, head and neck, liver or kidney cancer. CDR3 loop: CASSLGVGDYEQYF. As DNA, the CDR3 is TGCGCCAGCAGCCTGGGGGTGGGGGACTACGAGCAGTACTTC.